This TCR beta chain was obtained from a study of blood T cell repertoires in COVID-19. Across the whole study: The study drew acute and convalescent COVID-19 samples from the United States, Italy and Spain. PBMCs, B-cell-depleted T cells, or T cells were the source of the cDNA or gDNA that made up the material.

The CDR3 is 13 residues long. V was shortened by 2 bases and J by 8 bases, with 11 bases between the two germline ends. Original analysis: Amplifying reference gene primers gave estimates of nucleated cell counts. Method: immunoSEQ multiplex PCR; TCRdb's copy keeps in-frame clones and lacks some. V, J and clone size derive from that table, while D and trimming were established from the DNA sequence. Seen here are about 250,000 clones, about nine tenths observed once, and the top ten hold just under 6.5%. Seattle patient enrollment occurred during active infection, with longitudinal follow-up thereafter. This clone is a singleton in its sample.

The clonotype was recovered from a woman younger than 45 with COVID-19, enrolled during active disease. Sequencing was performed on peripheral blood. The rearrangement links TRBV5-3 to TRBJ2-1, with D possibly TRBD1 on 5 matching bases. TRBV5-3 is reported as an ORF; its role is uncertain. CDR3 in amino acids: CARSFLGPDEQFF. The CDR3, as DNA: TGTGCCAGAAGCTTTCTGGGGCCGGATGAGCAGTTCTTC.